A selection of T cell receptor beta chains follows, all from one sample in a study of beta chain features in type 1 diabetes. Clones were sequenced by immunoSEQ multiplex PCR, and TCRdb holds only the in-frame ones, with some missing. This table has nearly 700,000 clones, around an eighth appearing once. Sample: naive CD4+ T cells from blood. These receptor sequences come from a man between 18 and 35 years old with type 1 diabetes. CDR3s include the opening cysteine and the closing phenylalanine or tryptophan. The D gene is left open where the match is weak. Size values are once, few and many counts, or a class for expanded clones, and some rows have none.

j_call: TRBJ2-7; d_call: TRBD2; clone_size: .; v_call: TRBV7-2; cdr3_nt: TGTGCCAGCAGCCCTCAGACTAGCGGGGGCTACGAGCAGTACTTC; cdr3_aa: CASSPQTSGGYEQYF
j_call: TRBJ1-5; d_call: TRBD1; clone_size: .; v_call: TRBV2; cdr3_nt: TGTGCCAGCAGTCTCACAGGGGAACGTCAGCCCCAGCATTTT; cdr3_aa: CASSLTGERQPQHF
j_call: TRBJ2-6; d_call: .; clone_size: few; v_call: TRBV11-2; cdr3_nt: TGTGCCAGCAGCCGGGAAGAGGGGGCCAACGTCCTGACTTTC; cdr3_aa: CASSREEGANVLTF
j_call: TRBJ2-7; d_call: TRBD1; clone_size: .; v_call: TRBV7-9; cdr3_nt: TGTGCCAGCACCGAACAGGGGGAATACGAGCAGTACTTC; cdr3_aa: CASTEQGEYEQYF
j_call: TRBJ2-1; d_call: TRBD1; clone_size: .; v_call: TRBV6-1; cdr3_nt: TGTGCCAGCACAGGGACAGGATACAATGAGCAGTTCTTC; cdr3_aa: CASTGTGYNEQFF
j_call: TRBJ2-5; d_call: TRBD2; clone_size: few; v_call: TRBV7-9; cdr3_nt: TGTGCCAGTCTTCGGGGGGAGCCCCAAGAGACCCAGTACTTC; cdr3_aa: CASLRGEPQETQYF
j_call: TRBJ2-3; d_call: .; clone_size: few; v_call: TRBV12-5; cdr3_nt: TGTGCTAGTGGGGATCGCACAGATACGCAGTATTTT; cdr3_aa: CASGDRTDTQYF
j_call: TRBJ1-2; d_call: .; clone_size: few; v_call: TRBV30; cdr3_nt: TGTGCCTGGAGATCATGGATAGGATCCCTTGATGGCTACACCTTC; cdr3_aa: CAWRSWIGSLDGYTF
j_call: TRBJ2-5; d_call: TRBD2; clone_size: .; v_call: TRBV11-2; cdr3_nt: TGTGCCAGCAGCTCGACGTGGCTAGCGGGGGGGGAAACCCAGTACTTC; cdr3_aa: CASSSTWLAGGETQYF
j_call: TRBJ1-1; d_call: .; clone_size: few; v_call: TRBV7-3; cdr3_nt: TGTGCCAGCAGTCGAGGACTCAGTGGGGACACTGAAGCTTTCTTT; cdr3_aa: CASSRGLSGDTEAFF
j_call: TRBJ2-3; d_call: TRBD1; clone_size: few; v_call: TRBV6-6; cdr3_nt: TGTGCCAGCAGTCAAACACAGGGGAGCGCAGATACGCAGTATTTT; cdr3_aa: CASSQTQGSADTQYF
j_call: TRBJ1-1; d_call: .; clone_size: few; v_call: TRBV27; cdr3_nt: TGTGCCAGCAGTCTTGAGGTAACGGGTTTCGGCACTGAAGCTTTCTTT; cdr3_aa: CASSLEVTGFGTEAFF
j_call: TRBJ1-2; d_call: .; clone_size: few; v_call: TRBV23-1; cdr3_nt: TGCGCCAGCAGTCATACCTTCACGTATTATGGCTACACCTTC; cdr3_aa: CASSHTFTYYGYTF
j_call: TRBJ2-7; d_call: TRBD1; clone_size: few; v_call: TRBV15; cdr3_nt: TGTGCCACCAGCGGGGGACAGGGGGTGACCGAGCAGTACTTC; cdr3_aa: CATSGGQGVTEQYF
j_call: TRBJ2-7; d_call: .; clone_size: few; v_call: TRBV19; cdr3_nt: TGTGCCAGTAGTACCTCCCCTACAGGGCCTTACGAGCAGTACTTC; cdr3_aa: CASSTSPTGPYEQYF
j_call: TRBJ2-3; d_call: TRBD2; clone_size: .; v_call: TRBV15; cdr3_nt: TGTGCCGCCCGCGGCGGGGGGCGTGCCAAGGGCACAGATACGCAGTATTTT; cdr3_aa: CAARGGGRAKGTDTQYF
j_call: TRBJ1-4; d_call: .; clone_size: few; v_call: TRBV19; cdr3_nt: TGTGCCAGTATTCGAAATGAAAAACTGTTTTTT; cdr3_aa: CASIRNEKLFF
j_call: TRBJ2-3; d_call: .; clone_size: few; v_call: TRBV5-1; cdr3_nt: TGCGCCAGCAGACAGCGAGGCGTAGGAGATACGCAGTATTTT; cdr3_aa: CASRQRGVGDTQYF
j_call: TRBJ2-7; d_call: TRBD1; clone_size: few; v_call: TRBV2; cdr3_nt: TGTGCCAGCAGTGCCGACAGGGGACCCTACGAGCAGTACTTC; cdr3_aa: CASSADRGPYEQYF
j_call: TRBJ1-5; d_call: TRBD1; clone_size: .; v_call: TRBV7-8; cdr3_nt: TGTGCCAGCACCCGACAGGGAGATCAGCCCCAGCATTTT; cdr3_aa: CASTRQGDQPQHF
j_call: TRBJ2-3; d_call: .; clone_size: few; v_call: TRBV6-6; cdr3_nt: TGTGCCTCAGGCTTGGGCCTTGGCACAGATACGCAGTATTTT; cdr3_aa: CASGLGLGTDTQYF
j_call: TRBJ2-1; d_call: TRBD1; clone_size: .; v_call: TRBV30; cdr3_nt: TGTGCCTGGAGTTTTGGACAGGGGGTCAATGAGCAGTTCTTC; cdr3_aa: CAWSFGQGVNEQFF
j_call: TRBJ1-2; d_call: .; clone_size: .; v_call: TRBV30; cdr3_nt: TGTGCCTGGAAGGTCGGTTATGGCTACACCTTC; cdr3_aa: CAWKVGYGYTF
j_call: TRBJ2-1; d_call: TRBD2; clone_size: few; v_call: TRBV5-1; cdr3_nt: TGCGCCAGCAGCCGGGGCGGGGGTGACCATGAGCAGTTCTTC; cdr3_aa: CASSRGGGDHEQFF
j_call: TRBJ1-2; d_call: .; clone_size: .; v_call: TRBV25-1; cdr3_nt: TGTGCCAGCAGTCGACAGCCTTCTAGAGGCTACACCTTC; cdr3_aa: CASSRQPSRGYTF
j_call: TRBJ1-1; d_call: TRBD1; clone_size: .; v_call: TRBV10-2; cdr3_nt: TGCGCCAGCAGCACAGGGGTCACTGAAGCTTTCTTT; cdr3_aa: CASSTGVTEAFF
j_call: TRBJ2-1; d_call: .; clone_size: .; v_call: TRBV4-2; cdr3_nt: TGTGCCAGCAGCCATCGGACAGAGACGCTAAATGAGCAGTTCTTC; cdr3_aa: CASSHRTETLNEQFF
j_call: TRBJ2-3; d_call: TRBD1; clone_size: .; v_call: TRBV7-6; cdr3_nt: TGTGCCAGCAGCTCAGGACAGGGTGAGGGGGCAGATACGCAGTATTTT; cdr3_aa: CASSSGQGEGADTQYF
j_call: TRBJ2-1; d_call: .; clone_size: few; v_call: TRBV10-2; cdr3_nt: TGCGCCAGCAGTGAGTCGATTGGCGGGGTGGAACGCGATGAGCAGTTCTTC; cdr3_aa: CASSESIGGVERDEQFF
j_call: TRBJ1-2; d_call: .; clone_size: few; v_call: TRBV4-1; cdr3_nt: TGCGCCAGCAGCCAAGATATGGGCCTCGTATCACCACCCGGCTACACCTTC; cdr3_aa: CASSQDMGLVSPPGYTF
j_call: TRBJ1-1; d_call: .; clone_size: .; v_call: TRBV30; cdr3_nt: TGTGCCTGGAGTGTACTTGGGGCCATGAACACTGAAGCTTTCTTT; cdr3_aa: CAWSVLGAMNTEAFF
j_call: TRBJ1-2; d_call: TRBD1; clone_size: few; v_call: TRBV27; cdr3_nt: TGTGCCAGCAGTCCCAGACAGGGTTCCACAGTTAACTATGGCTACACCTTC; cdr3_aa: CASSPRQGSTVNYGYTF
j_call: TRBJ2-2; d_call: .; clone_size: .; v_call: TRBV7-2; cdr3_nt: TGTGCCAGCAGCCCGAACACCGGGGAGCTGTTTTTT; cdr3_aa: CASSPNTGELFF
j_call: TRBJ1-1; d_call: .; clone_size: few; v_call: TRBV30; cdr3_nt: TGTGCCTGGAGTACCGCGATGAACACTGAAGCTTTCTTT; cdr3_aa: CAWSTAMNTEAFF
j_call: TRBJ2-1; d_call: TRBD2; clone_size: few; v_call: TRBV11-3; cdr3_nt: TGTGCCAGCAGCTCCGTACTAGCGGGGCCGAGCTCCTACAATGAGCAGTTCTTC; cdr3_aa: CASSSVLAGPSSYNEQFF
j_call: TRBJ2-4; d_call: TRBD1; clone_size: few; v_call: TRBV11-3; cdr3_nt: TGTGCCAGCAGCCTTCTTTGGGACAGGGAAGGTCTAGCCAAAAACATTCAGTACTTC; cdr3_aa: CASSLLWDREGLAKNIQYF
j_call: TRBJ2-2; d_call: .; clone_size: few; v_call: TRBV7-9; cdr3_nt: TGTGCCAGCAGCGGAAGGGACGGCTACACCGGGGAGCTGTTTTTT; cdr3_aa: CASSGRDGYTGELFF
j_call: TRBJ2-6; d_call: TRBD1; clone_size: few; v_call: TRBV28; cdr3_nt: TGTGCCAGCAGCCAGACCGGGACAGGGGCTGGGGCCAACGTCCTGACTTTC; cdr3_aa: CASSQTGTGAGANVLTF
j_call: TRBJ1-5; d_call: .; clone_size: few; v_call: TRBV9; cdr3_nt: TGTGCCAGCAGCGTAGGGGTAGGGGGGACTCAGCCCCAGCATTTT; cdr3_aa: CASSVGVGGTQPQHF
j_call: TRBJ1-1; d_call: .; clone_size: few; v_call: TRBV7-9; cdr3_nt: TGTGCCCAGAACACTGAAGCTTTCTTT; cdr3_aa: CAQNTEAFF
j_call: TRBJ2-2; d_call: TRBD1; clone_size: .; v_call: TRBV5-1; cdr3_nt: TGCGCCAGCAGCTTGGCACCGGGACAGAGCACCGGGGAGCTGTTTTTT; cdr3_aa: CASSLAPGQSTGELFF
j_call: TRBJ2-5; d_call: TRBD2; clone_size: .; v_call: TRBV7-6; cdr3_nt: TGTGCCAGCAGCTTAGTATCTGCGCTAGCGGGGGGACAAGAGACCCAGTACTTC; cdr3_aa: CASSLVSALAGGQETQYF
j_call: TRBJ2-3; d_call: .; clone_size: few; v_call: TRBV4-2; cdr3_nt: TGTGCCAGCAGCCTACCTCGGGAAGAAATGGGGAGCACAGATACGCAGTATTTT; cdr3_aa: CASSLPREEMGSTDTQYF
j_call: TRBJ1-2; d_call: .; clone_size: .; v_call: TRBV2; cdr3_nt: TGTGCCAGCAAACAGATCTATGGCTACACCTTC; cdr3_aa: CASKQIYGYTF
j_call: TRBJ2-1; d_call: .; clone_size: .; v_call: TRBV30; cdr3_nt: TGTGCCTGGAGTGGCACAGGGAGGAATGAGCAGTTCTTC; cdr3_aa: CAWSGTGRNEQFF
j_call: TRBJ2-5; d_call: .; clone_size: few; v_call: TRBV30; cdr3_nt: TGTGCCTGGAGTGTCGGCGGGGGCGGAGGGGAGACCCAGTACTTC; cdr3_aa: CAWSVGGGGGETQYF
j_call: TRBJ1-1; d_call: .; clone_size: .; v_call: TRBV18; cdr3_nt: TGTGCCAGCTCACCAGGCGAGAACACTGAAGCTTTCTTT; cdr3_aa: CASSPGENTEAFF
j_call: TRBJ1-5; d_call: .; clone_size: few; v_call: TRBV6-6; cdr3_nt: TGTGCCAGCAGCTACGGGGATCAGCCCCAGCATTTT; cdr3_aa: CASSYGDQPQHF
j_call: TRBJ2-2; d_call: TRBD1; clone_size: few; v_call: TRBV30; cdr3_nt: TGTGCCTACAAAAGGACAGGACGTAACACCGGGGAGCTGTTTTTT; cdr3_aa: CAYKRTGRNTGELFF
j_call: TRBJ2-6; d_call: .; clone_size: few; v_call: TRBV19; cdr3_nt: TGTGCCAGTAGTAGGGACATCCGAGTCGTCCTGACTTTC; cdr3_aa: CASSRDIRVVLTF
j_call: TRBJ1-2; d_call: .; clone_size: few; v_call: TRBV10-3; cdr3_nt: TGTGCCATCAGTGAGGATCACATCAACTATGGCTACACCTTC; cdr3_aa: CAISEDHINYGYTF
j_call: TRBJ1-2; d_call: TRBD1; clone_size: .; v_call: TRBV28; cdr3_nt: TGTGCCACTGAGGGGGCCGGCTACACCTTC; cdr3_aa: CATEGAGYTF
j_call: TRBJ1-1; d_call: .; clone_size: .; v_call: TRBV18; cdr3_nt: TGTGCCAGCTCGCGAATGGGTACTGAAGCTTTCTTT; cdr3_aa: CASSRMGTEAFF
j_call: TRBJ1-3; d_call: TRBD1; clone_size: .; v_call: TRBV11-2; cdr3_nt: TGTGCCAGCAGGTCGACAGGGGCGGGAAACACCATATATTTT; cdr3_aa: CASRSTGAGNTIYF
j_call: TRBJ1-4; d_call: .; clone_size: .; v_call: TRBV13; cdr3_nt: TGTGCCAGCAGCTTAGGAGGCGAGGCTAATGAAAAACTGTTTTTT; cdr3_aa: CASSLGGEANEKLFF
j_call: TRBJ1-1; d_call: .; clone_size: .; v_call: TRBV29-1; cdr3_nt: TGCAGCCCCGTCAGGGTGGGGAACACTGAAGCTTTCTTT; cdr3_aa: CSPVRVGNTEAFF
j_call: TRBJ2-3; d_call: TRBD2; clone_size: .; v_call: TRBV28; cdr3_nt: TGTGCCAGCACCCGAGCGGGGAACACAGATACGCAGTATTTT; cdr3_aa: CASTRAGNTDTQYF
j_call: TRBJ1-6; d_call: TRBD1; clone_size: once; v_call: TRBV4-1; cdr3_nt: TGCGCCAGCAGCCAAGTGGGACAGCCAAATTCACCCCTCCACTTT; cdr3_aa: CASSQVGQPNSPLHF
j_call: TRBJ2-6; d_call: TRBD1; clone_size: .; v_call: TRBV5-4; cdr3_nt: TGTGCCAGCAGATCGGGACAGGGCCTCTCTGGGGCCAACGTCCTGACTTTC; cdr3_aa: CASRSGQGLSGANVLTF
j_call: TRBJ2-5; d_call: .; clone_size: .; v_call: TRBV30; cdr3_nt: TGTGCCTGGAGTGGCAAGGCGGTCCAAGAGACCCAGTACTTC; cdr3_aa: CAWSGKAVQETQYF